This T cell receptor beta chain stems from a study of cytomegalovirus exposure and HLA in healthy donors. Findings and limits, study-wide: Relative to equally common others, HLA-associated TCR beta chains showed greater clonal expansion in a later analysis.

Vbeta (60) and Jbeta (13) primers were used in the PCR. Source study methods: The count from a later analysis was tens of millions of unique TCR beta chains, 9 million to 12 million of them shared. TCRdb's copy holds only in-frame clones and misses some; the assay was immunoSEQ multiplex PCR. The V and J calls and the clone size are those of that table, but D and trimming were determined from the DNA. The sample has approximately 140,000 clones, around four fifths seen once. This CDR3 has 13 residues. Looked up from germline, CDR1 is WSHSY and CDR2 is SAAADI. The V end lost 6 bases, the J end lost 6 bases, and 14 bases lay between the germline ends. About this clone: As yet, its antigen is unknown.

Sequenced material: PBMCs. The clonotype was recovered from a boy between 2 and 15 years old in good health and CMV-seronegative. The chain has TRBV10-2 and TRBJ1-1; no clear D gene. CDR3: CASRRGFIPEAFF. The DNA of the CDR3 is TGCGCCAGCAGACGGGGATTCATCCCTGAAGCTTTCTTT.